This TCR beta chain was captured by sequencing in a study of blood T cells in healthy people across ages. Study-wide findings and caveats: A strong correlation was found between TCR beta diversity and the percentage of naive T cells. Naive and antigen-experienced cells were not separated, limiting conclusive comparison.

The CDR3 length is 16 residues. Germline CDR1 and CDR2: SGHDN and FVKESK. For the second PCR, which ran for about 7 to 12 cycles, a sample-barcoded 5' primer and a J-beta primer mix were used. A tag from a template-switch adaptor with 12 random nucleotides marked each cDNA molecule. MiXCR, run by TCRdb on the 5' RACE reads, gives a single entry per CDR3 protein. The profile covers almost 800,000 distinct CDR3 sequences, with 55% to 75% appearing a single time and approximately 23% taken by the ten largest. A remark on this clonotype: What it recognizes is unknown.

The sequencing sample was made of blood. The sequence was collected from a man aged 30-40 years in good health. V gene TRBV14 combines with J gene TRBJ2-5, with D perhaps matching TRBD2 (6 bases). Near its end, the DNA agrees better with TRBJ2-7, so the J call may be wrong. For the CDR3, the DNA is TGTGCCAGCAGCCAAGATCAGCGGGTGCCTTCCCACGAGCAGTACTTC. It specifies CASSQDQRVPSHEQYF.